A selection of T cell receptor beta chains follows, all from one sample in a study of cytomegalovirus exposure and HLA in healthy donors. Assay used: immunoSEQ multiplex PCR; TCRdb lists only in-frame clones, some missing. The repertoire includes some 84,000 clones, roughly 88% of them detected once, and over 2% sits in the top ten. Material: PBMCs. The receptors come from a man aged 30 to 45 in good health and CMV-seronegative. CDR3s include the opening cysteine and the closing phenylalanine or tryptophan. D genes are given only for firm matches. Size values are once, few and many counts, or a class for expanded clones, and some rows have none.

V gene	J gene	D gene	clone size	CDR3 DNA	CDR3 protein
TRBV10-3	TRBJ2-7	TRBD1	-	TGTGCCATCCCGGGACAGGGGGCCGAGCAGTACTTC	CAIPGQGAEQYF
TRBV18	TRBJ2-5	TRBD1	once	TGTGCCAGCTCACCGGGACAGCAAGAGACCCAGTACTTC	CASSPGQQETQYF
TRBV7-9	TRBJ2-7	-	-	TGTGCCAGCAGCTTAGGGGTGGGGCCTCGGTACGAGCAGTACTTC	CASSLGVGPRYEQYF
TRBV4-2	TRBJ2-2	TRBD1	-	TGTGCCAGCACCCCTTCGCCCGGAACAGGGGGTTCCGGGGAGCTGTTTTTT	CASTPSPGTGGSGELFF
TRBV29-1	TRBJ2-7	-	-	TGCAGCGTTTTGCAGGGTTCGGTCGAGCAGTACTTC	CSVLQGSVEQYF
TRBV7-2	TRBJ1-2	-	-	TGTGCCAGCACCCGGACAGTTGCTTCTCTTGGCTACACCTTC	CASTRTVASLGYTF
TRBV5-1	TRBJ1-5	-	-	TGCGCCAGCAGCTTTTTACCGGCTGACAGATTCGGCAATCAGCCCCAGCATTTT	CASSFLPADRFGNQPQHF
TRBV4-1	TRBJ2-7	-	-	TGCGCCAGCAGCCAACAGTCGGACAGATCCTACGAGCAGTACTTC	CASSQQSDRSYEQYF
TRBV4-2	TRBJ2-6	-	-	TGTGCCAGCAGCCAAGTGTTAGAATCTGGGGCCAACGTCCTGACTTTC	CASSQVLESGANVLTF
TRBV28	TRBJ2-2	TRBD2	-	TGTGCCAGCAGTTTTCAAGGGCCCGGGGGGGCGACCGGGGAGCTGTTTTTT	CASSFQGPGGATGELFF
TRBV7-9	TRBJ1-2	-	once	TGTGCCAGCAGCCGACATGATGGCTACACCTTC	CASSRHDGYTF
TRBV2	TRBJ1-2	-	-	TGTGCCAGCAACATCTTAAGGGGAATTGGGTATGGCTACACCTTC	CASNILRGIGYGYTF
TRBV5-1	TRBJ2-3	TRBD2	-	TGCGCCAGCAGCGAGGGACTAGCGGGGGGGCTGGTCCCAGATACGCAGTATTTT	CASSEGLAGGLVPDTQYF
TRBV4-2	TRBJ2-5	TRBD2	-	TGTGCCAGCAGCCAAGTTTGGAGGGGAGGGGAGACCCAGTACTTC	CASSQVWRGGETQYF
TRBV7-8	TRBJ2-1	-	-	TGTGCCAGCAGCCCGCTCGAGAGTAGACTTTACAATGAGCAGTTCTTC	CASSPLESRLYNEQFF
TRBV11-2	TRBJ1-6	TRBD1	-	TGTGCCAGCAGCCCCACCCCGGACAGGGGGCTCTCACCCCTCCACTTT	CASSPTPDRGLSPLHF
TRBV20-1	TRBJ1-2	TRBD1	-	TGCAGTGCGACAGGGGGCTTGGGCTACACCTTC	CSATGGLGYTF
TRBV27	TRBJ2-5	-	-	TGTGCCAGCGCCCCGGGGGGCCGGGAGACCCAGTACTTC	CASAPGGRETQYF
TRBV6-1	TRBJ2-6	TRBD1	-	TGTGCCAGCAGTGAGACAAGGGGGCCTGGGGCCAACGTCCTGACTTTC	CASSETRGPGANVLTF
TRBV5-6	TRBJ2-3	TRBD2	-	TGTGCCAGCAGCTTGGGGCCCCCGGTTAGCGGGGGGGTAGATACGCAGTATTTT	CASSLGPPVSGGVDTQYF
TRBV6-1	TRBJ2-7	-	-	TGTGCCAGCAGTCGGGAATTGAGCTCCTACGAGCAGTACTTC	CASSRELSSYEQYF
TRBV7-8	TRBJ2-6	-	once	TGTGCCAGCAGCTCCGGAGGGGTAGCTGGGGCCAACGTCCTGACTTTC	CASSSGGVAGANVLTF
TRBV7-6	TRBJ2-7	-	-	TGTGCCAGCAGCTTAGAACCGCGGGACGAGCAGTACTTC	CASSLEPRDEQYF
TRBV11-3	TRBJ1-4	-	-	TGTGCCAGCAGCCCCTATTCTACCGCCGAGAGGGCGTTTTATGAAAAACTGTTTTTT	CASSPYSTAERAFYEKLFF
TRBV27	TRBJ2-5	-	-	TGTGCCAGCAGTTTATCACGGGGGTCAGGAGAGACCCAGTACTTC	CASSLSRGSGETQYF
TRBV5-4	TRBJ2-2	-	-	TGTGCCAGCAGCTTTGGAGGGCCAAATCGCGCGAACACCGGGGAGCTGTTTTTT	CASSFGGPNRANTGELFF
TRBV7-9	TRBJ2-6	-	-	TGTGCCAGCAGCAAAAACAGAAACCAGGGCAGAACTGGGGCCAACGTCCTGACTTTC	CASSKNRNQGRTGANVLTF
TRBV7-8	TRBJ2-3	-	once	TGTGCCAGCAGCTCTGTCGGTCGGGTAGATACGCAGTATTTT	CASSSVGRVDTQYF